This T cell receptor beta chain was profiled in a study of cytomegalovirus exposure and HLA in healthy donors. Across the study: Among the 300 to 500 genotyped donors, about 81% were placed in the Caucasian-associated ancestry cluster. Study results and limitations: Productive rates of about 87% or about 30% were seen for most TCR beta V segments in an earlier analysis. The number of N-insertions in an Asian-associated ancestry cluster was reportedly below the 666-donor mean in a later analysis.

In germline, CDR1 is MNHEY, CDR2 SVGAGI. The CDR3 totals 15 residues. V lost 0 bases and J 5 bases, leaving 13 bases between the germline ends. The PCR made use of 60 Vbeta and 13 Jbeta primers. Profiled with immunoSEQ multiplex PCR; TCRdb holds only in-frame clones, not every one. The data show around 96,000 clones, approximately 72% seen once. As to this clone: Antigen unknown.

The sample comprised PBMCs. The receptor comes from a man aged 25-45 years in good health and CMV-seropositive. The genes are TRBV6-5 and TRBJ1-1; the D is unclear. The CDR3 DNA reads TGTGCCAGCAGTTACTCGATTAGGCGGGAGACTGAAGCTTTCTTT. It yields the protein CASSYSIRRETEAFF.